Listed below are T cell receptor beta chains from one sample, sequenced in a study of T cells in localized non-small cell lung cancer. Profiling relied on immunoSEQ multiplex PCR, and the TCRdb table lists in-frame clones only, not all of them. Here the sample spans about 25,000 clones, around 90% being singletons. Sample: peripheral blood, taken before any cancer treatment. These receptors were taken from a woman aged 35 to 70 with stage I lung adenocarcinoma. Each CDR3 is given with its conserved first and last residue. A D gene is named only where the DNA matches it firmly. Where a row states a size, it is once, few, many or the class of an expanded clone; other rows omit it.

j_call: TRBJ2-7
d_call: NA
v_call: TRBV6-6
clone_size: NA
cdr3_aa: CASSALTVYEQYF
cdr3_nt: TGTGCCAGCAGTGCGCTGACTGTCTACGAGCAGTACTTC

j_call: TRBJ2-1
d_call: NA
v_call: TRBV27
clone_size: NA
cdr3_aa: CASSYLEGNEQFF
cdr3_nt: TGTGCCAGCAGCTACCTAGAAGGGAATGAGCAGTTCTTC

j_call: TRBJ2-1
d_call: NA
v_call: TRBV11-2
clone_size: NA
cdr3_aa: CASSPGGSYEQFF
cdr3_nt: TGTGCCAGCAGCCCCGGTGGGAGTTATGAGCAGTTCTTC

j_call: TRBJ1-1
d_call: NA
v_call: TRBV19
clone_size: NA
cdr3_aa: CASSATTIEAFF
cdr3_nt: TGTGCCAGTAGTGCCACCACAATTGAAGCTTTCTTT

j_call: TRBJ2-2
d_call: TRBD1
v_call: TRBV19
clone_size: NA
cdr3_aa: CASSILGGFAGELFF
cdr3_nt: TGTGCCAGTAGTATCTTAGGGGGCTTCGCCGGGGAGCTGTTTTTT

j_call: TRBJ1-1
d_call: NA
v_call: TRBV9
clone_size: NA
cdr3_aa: CASSVRPGDTEAFF
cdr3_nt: TGTGCCAGCAGCGTAAGGCCCGGGGACACTGAAGCTTTCTTT

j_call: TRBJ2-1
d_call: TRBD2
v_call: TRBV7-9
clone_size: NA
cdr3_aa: CASSYYTSGVDEQFF
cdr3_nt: TGTGCCAGCAGCTATTATACTAGCGGGGTTGATGAGCAGTTCTTC

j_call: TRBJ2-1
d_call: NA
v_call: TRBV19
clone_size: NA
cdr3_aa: CASSTRDGFNEQFF
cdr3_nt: TGTGCCAGTAGTACACGGGACGGTTTTAATGAGCAGTTCTTC

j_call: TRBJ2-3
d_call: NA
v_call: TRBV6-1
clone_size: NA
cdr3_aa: CASSLPSDTQYF
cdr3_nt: TGTGCCAGCAGCCTCCCGTCAGATACGCAGTATTTT

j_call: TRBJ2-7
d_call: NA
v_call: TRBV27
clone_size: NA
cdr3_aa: CASSLVGHYERYF
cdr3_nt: TGTGCCAGCAGTTTGGTGGGTCACTACGAGCGGTACTTC

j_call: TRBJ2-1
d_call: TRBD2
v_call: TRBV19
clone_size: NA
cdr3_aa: CATQTSGPYNEQFF
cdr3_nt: TGTGCCACCCAAACTAGCGGACCTTACAATGAGCAGTTCTTC

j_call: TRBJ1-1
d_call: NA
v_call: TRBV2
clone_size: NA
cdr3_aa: CASDSQGNTEAFF
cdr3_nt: TGTGCCAGCGATTCCCAGGGGAACACTGAAGCTTTCTTT

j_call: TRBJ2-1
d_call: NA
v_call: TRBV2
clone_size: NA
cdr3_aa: CASTERLVSYNEQFF
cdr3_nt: TGTGCCAGCACGGAGAGACTAGTTTCCTACAATGAGCAGTTCTTC

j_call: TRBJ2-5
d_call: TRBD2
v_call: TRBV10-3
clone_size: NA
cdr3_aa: CAIRGDYQETQYF
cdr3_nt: TGTGCCATCCGGGGGGACTACCAAGAGACCCAGTACTTC

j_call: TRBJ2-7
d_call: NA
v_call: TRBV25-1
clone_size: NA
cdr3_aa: CASSEPSGKQIGSYEQYF
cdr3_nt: TGTGCCAGCAGTGAACCTAGTGGCAAGCAAATTGGGTCTTACGAGCAGTACTTC

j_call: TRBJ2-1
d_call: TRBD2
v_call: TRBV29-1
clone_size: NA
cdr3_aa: CSVPGGSYSGTYNEQFF
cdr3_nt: TGCAGCGTCCCCGGGGGGTCCTATAGCGGTACCTACAATGAGCAGTTCTTC

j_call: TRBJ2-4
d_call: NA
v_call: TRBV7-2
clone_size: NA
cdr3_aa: CASSLGLGARKNIQYF
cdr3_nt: TGTGCCAGCAGCTTAGGTTTGGGCGCTAGGAAAAACATTCAGTACTTC

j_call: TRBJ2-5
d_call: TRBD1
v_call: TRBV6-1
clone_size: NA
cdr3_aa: CASSPGTGIQETQYF
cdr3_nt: TGTGCCAGCAGTCCCGGGACAGGGATCCAAGAGACCCAGTACTTC

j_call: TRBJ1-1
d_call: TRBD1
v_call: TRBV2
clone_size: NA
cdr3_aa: CASAYRGGDTEAFF
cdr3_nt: TGTGCCAGCGCCTACAGGGGAGGGGACACTGAAGCTTTCTTT

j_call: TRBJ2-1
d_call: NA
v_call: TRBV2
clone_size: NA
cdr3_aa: CASKVRGSDEQFF
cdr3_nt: TGTGCCAGCAAAGTTCGAGGGAGCGATGAGCAGTTCTTC

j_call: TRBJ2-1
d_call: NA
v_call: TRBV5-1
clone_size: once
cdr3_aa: CASSLEGNEQFF
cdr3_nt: TGCGCCAGCAGCTTGGAAGGGAACGAGCAGTTCTTC

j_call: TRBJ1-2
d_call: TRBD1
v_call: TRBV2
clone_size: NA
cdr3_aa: CASRQGQGLGYTF
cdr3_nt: TGTGCCAGCAGGCAGGGACAGGGGCTTGGCTACACCTTC

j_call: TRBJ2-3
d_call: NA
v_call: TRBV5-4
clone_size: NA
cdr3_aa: CASSLGGGRTGDTQYF
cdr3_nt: TGTGCCAGCAGCTTGGGGGGAGGTCGTACCGGGGATACGCAGTATTTT

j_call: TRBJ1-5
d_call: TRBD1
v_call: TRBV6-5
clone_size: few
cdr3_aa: CASSRDRNQPQHF
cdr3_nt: TGTGCCAGCAGCCGGGACAGGAATCAGCCCCAGCATTTT

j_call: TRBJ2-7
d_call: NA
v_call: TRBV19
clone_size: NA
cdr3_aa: CASSIKIKTGLGGAQLLREQYF
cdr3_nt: TGTGCCAGTAGTATCAAAATCAAAACCGGACTTGGAGGGGCCCAGCTCCTGCGCGAGCAGTACTTC

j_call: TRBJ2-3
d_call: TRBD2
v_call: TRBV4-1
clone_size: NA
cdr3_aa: CASSPGTSVGTDTQYF
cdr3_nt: TGCGCCAGCAGCCCCGGGACTAGCGTTGGCACAGATACGCAGTATTTT

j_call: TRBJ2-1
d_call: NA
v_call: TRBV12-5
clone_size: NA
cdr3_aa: CASGLVLSDSYNEQFF
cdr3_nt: TGTGCTAGTGGTTTGGTACTATCGGATTCCTACAATGAGCAGTTCTTC

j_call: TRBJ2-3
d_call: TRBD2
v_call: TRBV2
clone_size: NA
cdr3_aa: CASSVGQGRGVISTDTQYF
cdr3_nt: TGTGCCAGCAGTGTGGGCCAAGGGCGGGGGGTGATAAGCACAGATACGCAGTATTTT

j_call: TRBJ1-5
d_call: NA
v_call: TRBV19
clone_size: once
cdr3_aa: CASSITGGNQPQHF
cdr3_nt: TGTGCCAGTAGTATTACGGGGGGCAATCAGCCCCAGCATTTT

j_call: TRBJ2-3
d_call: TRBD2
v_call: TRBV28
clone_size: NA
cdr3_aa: CASSMIAGFGTDTQYF
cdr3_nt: TGTGCCAGCAGCATGATAGCGGGATTTGGCACAGATACGCAGTATTTT

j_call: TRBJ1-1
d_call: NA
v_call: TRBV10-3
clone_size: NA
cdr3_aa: CAITGRDPRAFF
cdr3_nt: TGTGCCATCACCGGAAGGGACCCGAGGGCTTTCTTT

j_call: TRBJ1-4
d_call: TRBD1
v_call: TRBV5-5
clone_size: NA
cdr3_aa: CASSLIGQENEKLFF
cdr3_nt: TGTGCCAGCAGCTTGATAGGACAGGAAAATGAAAAACTGTTTTTT

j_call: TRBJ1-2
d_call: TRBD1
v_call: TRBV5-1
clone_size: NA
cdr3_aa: CASSLTGVDGYTF
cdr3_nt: TGCGCCAGCAGCCTGACAGGGGTAGACGGCTACACCTTC

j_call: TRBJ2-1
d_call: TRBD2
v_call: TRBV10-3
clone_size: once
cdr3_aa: CAISESLGTSGYNEQFF
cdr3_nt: TGTGCCATCAGTGAGTCTCTAGGGACTAGCGGCTACAATGAGCAGTTCTTC

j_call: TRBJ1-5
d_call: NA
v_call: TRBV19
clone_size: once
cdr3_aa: CASRRDVRRNQPQHF
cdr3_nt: TGTGCCAGTAGAAGGGACGTACGCCGAAATCAGCCCCAGCATTTT

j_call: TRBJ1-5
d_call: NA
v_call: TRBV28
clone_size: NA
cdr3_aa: CASTGTLNQPQHF
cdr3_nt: TGTGCCAGCACCGGGACCCTCAATCAGCCCCAGCATTTT

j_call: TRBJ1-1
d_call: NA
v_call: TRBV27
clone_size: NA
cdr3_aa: CASISALGTEAFF
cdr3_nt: TGTGCCAGCATTTCTGCGCTTGGCACTGAAGCTTTCTTT

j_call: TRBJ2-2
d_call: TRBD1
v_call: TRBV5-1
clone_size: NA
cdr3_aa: CASSSGTGLSTGELFF
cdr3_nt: TGCGCCAGCAGCTCCGGGACAGGGCTCTCCACCGGGGAGCTGTTTTTT

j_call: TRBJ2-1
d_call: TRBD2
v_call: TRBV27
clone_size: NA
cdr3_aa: CASSSSLWGGYNEQFF
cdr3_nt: TGTGCCAGCAGTTCCTCCTTGTGGGGGGGTTACAATGAGCAGTTCTTC

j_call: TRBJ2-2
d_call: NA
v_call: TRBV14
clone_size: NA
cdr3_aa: CASSQDPAYGAGELFF
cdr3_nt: TGTGCCAGCAGCCAAGACCCGGCTTACGGCGCTGGGGAGCTGTTTTTT

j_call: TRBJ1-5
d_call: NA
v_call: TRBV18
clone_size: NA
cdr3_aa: CASSRATTGRNQPQHF
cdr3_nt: TGTGCCAGCTCCCGCGCCACCACAGGGCGGAATCAGCCCCAGCATTTT

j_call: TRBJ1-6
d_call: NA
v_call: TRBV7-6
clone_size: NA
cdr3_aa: CASSTDNNSPLHF
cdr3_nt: TGTGCCAGCAGCACGGATAATAATTCACCCCTCCACTTT

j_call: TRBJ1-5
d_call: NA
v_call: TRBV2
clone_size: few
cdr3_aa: CASSGNNQPQHF
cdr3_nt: TGTGCCAGCAGTGGAAACAATCAGCCCCAGCATTTT

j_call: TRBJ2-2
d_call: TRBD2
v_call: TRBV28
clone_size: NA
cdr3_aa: CANICRREDDGELFF
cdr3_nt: TGTGCCAACATCTGTCGGCGGGAGGATGACGGGGAGCTGTTTTTT

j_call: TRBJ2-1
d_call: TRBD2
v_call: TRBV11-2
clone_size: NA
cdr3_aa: CASSPLTVAGPSYNEQFF
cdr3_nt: TGTGCCAGCAGCCCTTTGACGGTAGCGGGACCGTCCTACAATGAGCAGTTCTTC

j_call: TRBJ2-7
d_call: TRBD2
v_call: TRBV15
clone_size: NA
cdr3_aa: CATSRRTSGSYEQYF
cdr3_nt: TGTGCCACCAGCCGCAGGACTAGCGGCTCCTACGAGCAGTACTTC

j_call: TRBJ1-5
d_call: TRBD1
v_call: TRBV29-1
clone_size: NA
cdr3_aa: CSVNSGTGGNQPQHF
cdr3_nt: TGCAGCGTGAACTCCGGGACAGGGGGCAATCAGCCCCAGCATTTT

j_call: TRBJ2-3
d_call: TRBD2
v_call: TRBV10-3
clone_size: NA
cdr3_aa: CAISATSGRTDTQYF
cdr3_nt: TGTGCCATCAGCGCCACTAGCGGGAGGACAGATACGCAGTATTTT

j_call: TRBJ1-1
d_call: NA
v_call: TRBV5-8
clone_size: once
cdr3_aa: CASSPGPQRNTEAFF
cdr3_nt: TGTGCCAGCAGCCCTGGGCCCCAAAGGAACACTGAAGCTTTCTTT

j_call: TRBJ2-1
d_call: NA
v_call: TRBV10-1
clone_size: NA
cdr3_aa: CASSESTRVNEQFF
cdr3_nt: TGCGCCAGCAGTGAGTCGACTCGAGTGAATGAGCAGTTCTTC

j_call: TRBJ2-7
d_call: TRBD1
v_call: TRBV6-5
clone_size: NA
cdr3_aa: CASSYWGQEQYF
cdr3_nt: TGTGCCAGCAGTTACTGGGGACAGGAGCAGTACTTC

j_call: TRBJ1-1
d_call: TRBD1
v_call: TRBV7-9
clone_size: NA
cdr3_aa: CASSRLGQGTEAFF
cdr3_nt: TGTGCCAGCAGCCGACTAGGACAGGGCACTGAAGCTTTCTTT

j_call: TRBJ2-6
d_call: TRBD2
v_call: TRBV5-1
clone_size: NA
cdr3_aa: CASSLFMTAGLAGGPGTGANVLTF
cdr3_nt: TGCGCCAGCAGCTTGTTCATGACAGCAGGACTAGCGGGAGGGCCTGGGACTGGGGCCAACGTCCTGACTTTC

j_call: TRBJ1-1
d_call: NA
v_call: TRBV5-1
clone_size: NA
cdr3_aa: CASSFDGGNTEAFF
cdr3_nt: TGCGCCAGCAGCTTCGACGGTGGGAACACTGAAGCTTTCTTT

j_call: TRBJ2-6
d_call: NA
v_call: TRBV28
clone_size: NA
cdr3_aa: CASSPPGAGANVLTF
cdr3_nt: TGTGCCAGCAGTCCGCCAGGGGCCGGGGCCAACGTCCTGACTTTC

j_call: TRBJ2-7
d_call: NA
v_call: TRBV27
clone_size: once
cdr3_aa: CASRWTESYEQYF
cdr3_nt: TGTGCCAGCCGATGGACCGAATCCTACGAGCAGTACTTC

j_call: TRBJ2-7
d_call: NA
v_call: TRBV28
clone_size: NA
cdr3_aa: CASSFLGNEQYF
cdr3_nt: TGTGCCAGCAGTTTCCTGGGGAACGAGCAGTACTTC

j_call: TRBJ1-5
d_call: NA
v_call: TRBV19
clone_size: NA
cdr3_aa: CATRGRANNQPQHF
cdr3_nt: TGTGCCACGCGCGGCAGGGCCAACAATCAGCCCCAGCATTTT

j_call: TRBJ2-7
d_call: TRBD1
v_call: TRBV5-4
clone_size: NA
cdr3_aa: CASILGTGEDEQYF
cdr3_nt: TGTGCCAGCATCCTTGGGACAGGGGAGGACGAGCAGTACTTC